The TCR beta chain under discussion was sequenced for a study of response to subunit inactivated influenza vaccine. The study, taken as a whole, reports: The authors proposed limited new T cell recruitment per seasonal influenza vaccination.

Germline V CDR1 and CDR2: SGHVS, FNYEAQ. The trim removed 4 bases at V and 3 bases at J, leaving 3 bases unmatched. The CDR3 is 13 amino acids. As concerns this clonotype: Its target is not known.

A single record per CDR3 protein comes from TCRdb applying MiXCR to the RT-PCR reads. The sample consists of about half a million distinct CDR3 sequences, 25% of them appearing once. This sequence originates from a man aged 45-65 years who received an inactivated influenza vaccine. The V and J genes are TRBV7-6 and TRBJ2-7; 7 bases agree with TRBD2. The sample here was CD4+ T cells sorted from PBMCs, taken 5 to 6 days after vaccination. The CDR3 reads CASSWGGDYEQYF. The CDR3 nucleotides read TGTGCCAGCAGCTGGGGGGGGGACTACGAGCAGTACTTC. The full variable domain, with the rest looked up from reference TRBV7-6 and TRBJ2-7, is GAGVSQSPRYKVTKRGQDVALRCDPISGHVSLYWYRQALGQGPEFLTYFNYEAQQDKSGLPNDRFSAERPEGSISTLTIQRTEQRDSAMYRCASSWGGDYEQYFGPGTRLTVT.